Here is one TCR beta chain with its context. Its antigen remains unknown. The sample comes from a study of T cell clusters in autoimmune cytopenias. Findings of the study overall: A dominant lymphoma-associated repertoire apparently masked the cluster-lack signature in secondary cytopenia versus chronic lymphocytic leukemia. Functional roles of the in silico T cell clusters still await experimental validation.

TRB was amplified by touch-down multiplex PCR, primer pools A and B combined. TCRdb reworked the multiplex PCR reads into one entry per CDR3 protein, no DNA. The data show 4,000 to 5,000 distinct CDR3 sequences, and the top ten clones hold roughly 67%. TRB amplification used 200 to 250 ng of peripheral blood genomic DNA. The CDR3 consists of 13 residues. Germline CDR1 and CDR2: MNHNY and SVGAGI (reference sequence). The sample was also linked to a second study, of T cell repertoires in aging, cancer and after chemotherapy. From that second work: Patients with chronic lymphocytic leukemia were sampled before and after fludarabine- or bendamustine-based chemotherapy. Median generation probability rose over the chemotherapy interval in each cancer cohort, suggesting rebound thymic output.

The V gene is TRBV6-6, the J gene TRBJ1-4; TCRdb picks TRBD1, but there is no DNA to check that call. The receptor was isolated from a human donor with an autoimmune cytopenia or autoimmune hepatitis (not recorded which). The sequencing input was peripheral blood. CDR3 protein: CASRLGGLEKLFF.